This T cell receptor beta chain emerged from a study of T-cell reconstitution after alpha-beta-depleted transplantation in children. Study conclusions and caveats: At around two months after transplant, the alpha-beta T cells were reportedly derived from several hundred expanded clones that came from non-depleted graft cells. Newly produced T cells mostly provided counts and TCRbeta diversity after one year, as hyperexpanded clones declined.

This clonotype was counted only a few times. What it binds is not known. The ends were cut back, 6 bases at V and 2 bases at J, with 22 bases in the middle. Germline lookup yields CDR1 MGHDK and CDR2 SYGVNS. The CDR3 totals 17 residues. A TCRbeta library incorporating unique molecular identifiers was prepared. TCRdb re-called the PCR reads through MiXCR, storing one row per CDR3 protein. The profile shows around 580,000 distinct CDR3 sequences, 20% to 25% of them singletons. The clonotype originates from a boy in the first two years of life who had a stem cell transplant for acute myeloid leukemia, so the T cells may come from the graft donor. This specimen was PBMCs, mostly from graft donor cells, taken 360 days after TCRalphabeta/CD19-depleted stem cell transplant. The genes are TRBV25-1 and TRBJ1-1; D possibly corresponds to TRBD1 (6 bases). Here the CDR3 DNA reads TGTGCCAGCAGCTCCTCCAGGGTTAGGGGGTCCAACACTGAAGCTTTCTTT. It specifies CASSSSRVRGSNTEAFF.